The rows below give T cell receptor beta chains drawn from one sample of a study of identifying expanded T cells in peripheral blood. Some clones are missing from TCRdb's copy, which holds only in-frame ones; the method was immunoSEQ multiplex PCR. Seen here are around 75,000 clones, roughly 90% observed once, and the top ten hold around 3%. Sequenced sample: blood. The receptor set was obtained from a person aged 18 to 75 in good health. The CDR3 runs from the conserved cysteine through the conserved F or W. A D gene is named only where the DNA matches it firmly. Clone size is shown for a subset of rows, as once, few, many or a class of expanded clone.

D: .
size: .
J: TRBJ2-1
V: TRBV5-1
DNA: TGCGCCAGCAGTAAGGGCCTCTCACAGGGATACAATGAGCAGTTCTTC
CDR3: CASSKGLSQGYNEQFF

D: TRBD1
size: .
J: TRBJ2-3
V: TRBV9
DNA: TGTGCCAGCAGCGTAGTGGGACAGCTTACAGATACGCAGTATTTT
CDR3: CASSVVGQLTDTQYF

D: TRBD1
size: .
J: TRBJ1-3
V: TRBV5-5
DNA: TGTGCCAGCAGCCTTACTCCGGGACAGTCTGGAAACACCATATATTTT
CDR3: CASSLTPGQSGNTIYF

D: .
size: .
J: TRBJ2-5
V: TRBV28
DNA: TGTGCCAGCAGCAAACGGAGCGGGGAGACCCAGTACTTC
CDR3: CASSKRSGETQYF

D: TRBD2
size: .
J: TRBJ2-7
V: TRBV29-1
DNA: TGCAGCGTTGACCCCGGGACTAGCGGCTCCTACGAGCAGTACTTC
CDR3: CSVDPGTSGSYEQYF

D: .
size: .
J: TRBJ2-7
V: TRBV27
DNA: TGTGCCAGCAGTTTAGGCCCCCGGCTCTCCTACGAGCAGTACTTC
CDR3: CASSLGPRLSYEQYF

D: TRBD1
size: .
J: TRBJ2-5
V: TRBV9
DNA: TGTGCCAGCAGCGGACGACAGGGGACTTCTCAAGAGACCCAGTACTTC
CDR3: CASSGRQGTSQETQYF

D: TRBD1
size: .
J: TRBJ2-7
V: TRBV28
DNA: TGTGCCAGCAGTTTAGGGACAGCCCCCTACGAGCAGTACTTC
CDR3: CASSLGTAPYEQYF

D: TRBD1
size: .
J: TRBJ1-2
V: TRBV5-1
DNA: TGCGCCAGCAGCCGGGGACAGGGAGATGGCTACACCTTC
CDR3: CASSRGQGDGYTF

D: .
size: .
J: TRBJ1-4
V: TRBV4-3
DNA: TGCGCCAGCAGCCAAGGGGCAGGGAGGACAACTAATGAAAAACTGTTTTTT
CDR3: CASSQGAGRTTNEKLFF

D: TRBD1
size: .
J: TRBJ2-4
V: TRBV18
DNA: TGTGCCAGCTCACCGTACAGGGGGGACATTCAGTACTTC
CDR3: CASSPYRGDIQYF

D: TRBD1
size: .
J: TRBJ2-2
V: TRBV19
DNA: TGTGCCTCCTCGGGGCAGGGGGCAACCGGGGAGCTGTTTTTT
CDR3: CASSGQGATGELFF

D: .
size: .
J: TRBJ2-7
V: TRBV7-2
DNA: TGTGCCAGCAGCTTAGCCGGGTGGGACTTATCCTACGAGCAGTACTTC
CDR3: CASSLAGWDLSYEQYF

D: TRBD1
size: .
J: TRBJ2-7
V: TRBV4-2
DNA: TGTGCCAGCAGCCAAGAATGGGGACAGGGTGTCCACGAGCAGTACTTC
CDR3: CASSQEWGQGVHEQYF

D: .
size: .
J: TRBJ1-2
V: TRBV6-1
DNA: TGTGCCAGCAGTGTTCCCTATAGCTATGGCTACACCTTC
CDR3: CASSVPYSYGYTF

D: TRBD1
size: .
J: TRBJ2-5
V: TRBV5-1
DNA: TGCGCCAGCAGCTTGGAACCGGGACAGGGGGCCGTGACCCAGTACTTC
CDR3: CASSLEPGQGAVTQYF

D: .
size: .
J: TRBJ2-5
V: TRBV6-1
DNA: TGTGCCAGCACTCGGGGAGTCGGGCCAGAGACCCAGTACTTC
CDR3: CASTRGVGPETQYF

D: TRBD2
size: .
J: TRBJ2-7
V: TRBV7-2
DNA: TGTGCCAGCAGCTTAGTCCTAGCGGGGGGCTACGAGCAGTACTTC
CDR3: CASSLVLAGGYEQYF

D: TRBD2
size: once
J: TRBJ2-7
V: TRBV5-1
DNA: TGCGCCAGCAGCCTCCCGACTAGCGGGGGCGGGGAGCAGTACTTC
CDR3: CASSLPTSGGGEQYF

D: TRBD2
size: .
J: TRBJ2-1
V: TRBV2
DNA: TGTGCCAGCAGCACTAGCGGGGGGTATTTTGAGCAGTTCTTC
CDR3: CASSTSGGYFEQFF

D: TRBD1
size: .
J: TRBJ1-6
V: TRBV5-1
DNA: TGCGCCAGCGCGGACAGGATCGGGGATTCACCCCTCCACTTT
CDR3: CASADRIGDSPLHF

D: TRBD2
size: .
J: TRBJ2-5
V: TRBV30
DNA: TGTGCCTGGAGACGGGGGGGCCCCCGCGAGACCCAGTACTTC
CDR3: CAWRRGGPRETQYF

D: .
size: .
J: TRBJ2-1
V: TRBV11-2
DNA: TGTGCCAGCAGCTTAGGGGGCCGTAGTATGGATGAGCAGTTCTTC
CDR3: CASSLGGRSMDEQFF

D: .
size: .
J: TRBJ2-1
V: TRBV10-1
DNA: TGCGCCAGCAGTGATGGGACCCTGGGGATCAATGAGCAGTTCTTC
CDR3: CASSDGTLGINEQFF

D: .
size: .
J: TRBJ2-2
V: TRBV5-1
DNA: TGCGCCAGCAGCCCGGGACCCGAGGCGGGCGGGGAGCTGTTTTTT
CDR3: CASSPGPEAGGELFF

D: TRBD2
size: .
J: TRBJ2-2
V: TRBV7-3
DNA: TGTGCCAGCAGCTTACAAGGGACTAGCGGGACCGGGGAGCTGTTTTTT
CDR3: CASSLQGTSGTGELFF

D: .
size: .
J: TRBJ2-3
V: TRBV5-1
DNA: TGCGCCAGCAATCTAGGCAGCACAGATACGCAGTATTTT
CDR3: CASNLGSTDTQYF

D: TRBD1
size: .
J: TRBJ1-4
V: TRBV19
DNA: TGTGCCAGTATGGACAGGGGGCGAGCAACTAATGAAAAACTGTTTTTT
CDR3: CASMDRGRATNEKLFF

D: .
size: once
J: TRBJ2-2
V: TRBV27
DNA: TGTGCCACCTCAGTTTACGGGGGCACGAACACCGGGGAGCTGTTTTTT
CDR3: CATSVYGGTNTGELFF

D: .
size: .
J: TRBJ1-2
V: TRBV30
DNA: TGTGCCTGGACCCCCGGGGTATGGGCCTATGGCTACACCTTC
CDR3: CAWTPGVWAYGYTF

D: TRBD1
size: .
J: TRBJ2-7
V: TRBV27
DNA: TGTGCCAGCAGTTTTGGGGGGACAGGGAGCTCCTACGAGCAGTACTTC
CDR3: CASSFGGTGSSYEQYF

D: TRBD2
size: .
J: TRBJ2-5
V: TRBV7-2
DNA: TGTGCCAGCAGCTTATCTCTAGCGGGGGGTGGAGAGACCCAGTACTTC
CDR3: CASSLSLAGGGETQYF

D: .
size: .
J: TRBJ2-1
V: TRBV4-1
DNA: TGCGCCAGCAGCTCGGAGGGCCTCACAAACAATGAGCAGTTCTTC
CDR3: CASSSEGLTNNEQFF

D: TRBD1
size: once
J: TRBJ1-2
V: TRBV5-1
DNA: TGCGCCAGCAGCATCTCAGGGGGCGCAATCTATGGCTACACCTTC
CDR3: CASSISGGAIYGYTF

D: .
size: .
J: TRBJ2-7
V: TRBV7-8
DNA: TGTGCCAGCAGCTTAGAAGGGACCGGCGAGCAGTACTTC
CDR3: CASSLEGTGEQYF

D: .
size: .
J: TRBJ2-1
V: TRBV4-3
DNA: TGCGCCAGCAGCCGATTGAAGGGGATACAATACAATGAGCAGTTCTTC
CDR3: CASSRLKGIQYNEQFF

D: .
size: .
J: TRBJ2-6
V: TRBV19
DNA: TGTGCCAGTAGTAGATCTGTCTCTGGGGCCAACGTCCTGACTTTC
CDR3: CASSRSVSGANVLTF

D: TRBD1
size: once
J: TRBJ2-1
V: TRBV5-3
DNA: TGTGCCAGAAGCCAGTGGGGCGGACAGGGTTTGAATGAGCAGTTCTTC
CDR3: CARSQWGGQGLNEQFF

D: .
size: .
J: TRBJ2-6
V: TRBV28
DNA: TGTGCCAGCAGTGATGCTGGGGCCAACGTCCTGACTTTC
CDR3: CASSDAGANVLTF

D: .
size: once
J: TRBJ1-2
V: TRBV6-1
DNA: TGTGCCAGCAGTTGGGACGGGGGCGGTGGCTACACCTTC
CDR3: CASSWDGGGGYTF

D: TRBD1
size: once
J: TRBJ2-7
V: TRBV29-1
DNA: TGCAGCGTGGCTGCCGGGACAGGAGCCTACGAGCAGTACTTC
CDR3: CSVAAGTGAYEQYF

D: TRBD1
size: .
J: TRBJ2-4
V: TRBV18
DNA: TGTGCCAGCTCACCTCTGGACAGGCTATCAAGGGACATTCAGTACTTC
CDR3: CASSPLDRLSRDIQYF

D: .
size: .
J: TRBJ2-7
V: TRBV11-1
DNA: TGTGCCAGCAGCCCTAGTGGTGTTAGAGGGGACGAGCAGTACTTC
CDR3: CASSPSGVRGDEQYF